The next 30 T cell receptor beta chains were all read from a single sample in a study of cytomegalovirus exposure and HLA in healthy donors. In the PCR, 60 Vbeta and 13 Jbeta primers were used. Repertoires were generated with immunoSEQ multiplex PCR, while TCRdb's copy carries only in-frame clones and drops some. The profile shows fewer than 200,000 clones, approximately 79% of them singletons. The specimen was PBMCs. Receptor source: a human donor in good health.

CDR3 in DNA: TGCAGCGTTGAAGCGTTTGCAGGGGGCAGTAGCACTGAAGCTTTCTTT. This codes for CSVEAFAGGSSTEAFF. This chain joins TRBV29-1 and TRBJ1-1; 8 nucleotides line up with TRBD1. V shed 1 base, J shed 4 bases, and the junction held 11 bases outside the gene matches. Germline assignment: CDR1 SQVTM and CDR2 ANQGSEA. The CDR3 is made up of 16 amino acids.

V and J are TRBV2 and TRBJ1-5; D not resolved. V lost 7 bases and J lost 0, with 7 bases in between. Germline-derived CDR1 and CDR2 are SNHLY and FYNNEI. This CDR3 region has 13 residues. Written as DNA, the CDR3 is TGTGCCAGCAAAGACTTTAGCAATCAGCCCCAGCATTTT. Its translation is CASKDFSNQPQHF.

The rearrangement joins TRBV19 to TRBJ1-2; 9 bases are shared with TRBD1. V dropped 3 bases and J dropped 4; count of bases not matched to a gene: 6. CDR1 is LNHDA, CDR2 SQIVND, per germline (reference sequence). The CDR3 runs 15 residues. CDR3 loop: CASSIGGQGGYGYTF. CDR3 coding DNA: TGTGCCAGTAGTATCGGGGGACAGGGTGGCTATGGCTACACCTTC.

The chain recombines TRBV2 with TRBJ1-6; D perhaps matches TRBD1 (5 bases). The CDR3 sequence is 13 residues long. Germline V lookup: CDR1 SNHLY, CDR2 FYNNEI. The V and J ends lost 11 bases and 2 bases respectively, with 10 bases between them. CDR3 amino acids: CACWGAYNSPLHF. The DNA for the CDR3 is TGTGCCTGCTGGGGCGCCTATAATTCACCCCTCCACTTT.

The chain uses TRBV6-5 and TRBJ1-2, with 7 bases that match TRBD1. The junction had 2 bases not matched to a gene; V was cut back by 0 bases and J by 4 bases. Germline assignment: CDR1 MNHEY and CDR2 SVGAGI. The CDR3 length is 14 residues. The CDR3 protein is CASSYSGTAYGYTF. The DNA of the CDR3 is TGTGCCAGCAGTTACTCCGGGACAGCCTATGGCTACACCTTC.

The chain combines TRBV5-5 with TRBJ1-1, with D possibly being TRBD1 (5 bases). This CDR3 spans 14 amino acids. Trimming took 2 bases from V and 0 from J, leaving 8 bases between them. Looked up from germline, CDR1 is SGHKS and CDR2 is YYEKEE (reference sequence). Here the CDR3 reads CASSFGGLNTEAFF. CDR3 DNA: TGTGCCAGCAGCTTCGGGGGGTTGAACACTGAAGCTTTCTTT. Filled out from reference TRBV5-5 and TRBJ1-1, the complete variable domain reads DAGVTQSPTHLIKTRGQQVTLRCSPISGHKSVSWYQQVLGQGPQFIFQYYEKEERGRGNFPDRFSARQFPNYSSELNVNALLLGDSALYLCASSFGGLNTEAFFGQGTRLTVV.

This chain joins TRBV5-6 and TRBJ2-3; D might be TRBD1 (6 bases). Germline-derived CDR1 and CDR2 are SGHDT and YYEEEE. The CDR3 spans 12 residues. V shed 4 bases and J shed 6 bases, with 9 bases lying between them. CDR3: CASSRQDDTQYF. In DNA form, the CDR3 reads TGTGCCAGCAGCCGACAGGACGATACGCAGTATTTT.

The chain has TRBV29-1 and TRBJ2-1; 8 nucleotides agree with TRBD1. Germline V gene lookup returns CDR1 SQVTM and CDR2 ANQGSEA. The V segment lost 3 bases and the J segment 9 bases; nucleotides outside the gene matches: 7. CDR3 size: 13 residues. CDR3 residues: CSVERDRTPEQFF. The CDR3 nucleotides are TGCAGCGTTGAGAGGGACAGGACACCTGAGCAGTTCTTC.

This clone was found once. In DNA form, the CDR3 reads TGTGCTAGTGGTTTCCTGTCGCCGGGGCGGAGGGGCGAGCAGTACTTC. Its protein product is CASGFLSPGRRGEQYF. This chain links TRBV12-5 with TRBJ2-7; D may be TRBD2 (6 bases). CDR3 length equals 16 residues. Germline V CDR1 and CDR2: LGHNT, FRNRAP. The V end was cut by 3 bases, the J end by 6 bases, with 21 bases between.

Here the CDR3 reads CASSGGQYTDTQYF. The CDR3 region has the DNA TGTGCCAGCAGTGGTGGACAGTACACAGATACGCAGTATTTT. V gene TRBV25-1 combines with J gene TRBJ2-3; a possible D gene is TRBD1 (6 bases). The CDR3 is 14 amino acids. Trimming took off 4 bases at V and 2 bases at J, with 10 bases between the two ends. Germline CDR1 and CDR2: MGHDK and SYGVNS. The variable domain in full, completed from reference TRBV25-1 and TRBJ2-3, reads EADIYQTPRYLVIGTGKKITLECSQTMGHDKMYWYQQDPGMELHLIHYSYGVNSTEKGDLSSESTVSRIRTEHFPLTLESARPSHTSQYLCASSGGQYTDTQYFGPGTRLTVL.

The V gene is TRBV7-8, the J gene TRBJ2-5; weak D call: TRBD2 (5 bases). The CDR3 totals 15 residues. Germline V gene sequence: CDR1 SGHVS, CDR2 FQNEAQ. The germline V and J ends were trimmed by 1 base and 11 bases, with 20 bases remaining between them. The CDR3 coding sequence is TGTGCCAGCAGCTTAGATCCTGGGATAGGTGGGGAGCAGTACTTC. Translating it yields CASSLDPGIGGEQYF.

The chain carries TRBV18 and TRBJ2-2; D might be TRBD1 (5 bases). The CDR3 extends over 15 amino acids. The V and J ends lost 1 base and 4 bases respectively, with 10 bases between them. The germline V gene encodes CDR1 KGHSH and CDR2 LQKENI. CDR3 in DNA: TGTGCCAGCTCACCACAGCAGGGATCCACCGGGGAGCTGTTTTTT. Translated, it gives CASSPQQGSTGELFF.

Only a few counts were recorded for this clone. The chain recombines TRBV7-2 with TRBJ2-1; 11 nucleotides align to TRBD2. V lost 5 bases and J lost 4; bases outside the gene matches: 4. This CDR3 comprises 15 residues. Germline V CDR1 and CDR2: SGHTA, FQGNSA. Written as DNA, the CDR3 is TGTGCCAGCAGCATACTAGCGGGGGTGTACAATGAGCAGTTCTTC. Translating gives CASSILAGVYNEQFF.

This chain connects TRBV7-6 to TRBJ2-3, with TRBD1 identical over 8 bases. The CDR3 extends over 15 amino acids. Germline V gene lookup returns CDR1 SGHVS and CDR2 FNYEAQ. V trimming: 4 bases; J trimming: 1 base; junction bases outside the gene matches: 4. The CDR3 DNA follows: TGTGCCAGCAGCTCCGGACAGGGCCGCACAGATACGCAGTATTTT. Amino acids: CASSSGQGRTDTQYF.

The rearrangement uses TRBV13 and TRBJ2-3, with D maybe TRBD1 (6 bases). Trimming stripped 3 bases from V and 2 bases from J, with 21 bases between. CDR3 length equals 18 residues. The germline gives CDR1 PRHDT, CDR2 FYEKMQ (reference sequence). DNA for the CDR3: TGTGCCAGCAGCTTTATGGACAGCTCTTCACTAAACACAGATACGCAGTATTTT. Its protein is CASSFMDSSSLNTDTQYF.

This clone showed up just once. The chain combines TRBV7-6 with TRBJ2-1; 7 bases are a match to TRBD2. The germline CDR1 and CDR2 sequences are SGHVS and FNYEAQ. The CDR3 loop spans 16 amino acids. Unmatched junction bases numbered 12, after V lost 5 bases and J lost 5 bases. CDR3 DNA: TGTGCCAGCAGCCTGGGGGAGGGGCGTGTTGACAATGAGCAGTTCTTC. As protein: CASSLGEGRVDNEQFF.

The chain couples TRBV6-5 to TRBJ1-1; 11 bases align to TRBD1. The CDR3 has 15 amino acids. The germline CDR1 and CDR2 sequences are MNHEY and SVGAGI. V lost 5 bases to trimming and J lost 2 bases; unmatched junction nucleotides: 4. CDR3 in amino acids: CASSSGQGANTEAFF. CDR3 DNA sequence: TGTGCCAGCAGTAGCGGACAGGGGGCAAACACTGAAGCTTTCTTT.

The chain combines TRBV2 with TRBJ2-7; D gene ambiguous. CDR3 length equals 14 residues. CDR1 SNHLY and CDR2 FYNNEI come from the germline V gene. The ends were cut back, 2 bases at V and 3 bases at J, with 11 bases in the middle. The CDR3 region has the DNA TGTGCCAGCAGTGAAATGGCGGCTATCTACGAGCAGTACTTC. Translation gives CASSEMAAIYEQYF.

This rearrangement joins TRBV6-1 to TRBJ2-5, with 8 bases fitting TRBD2. Germline V CDR1 and CDR2: MNHNS, SASEGT. The CDR3 extends over 13 amino acids. Losses at the gene ends were 3 bases for V and 5 bases for J; bases not matched to a gene: 2. The CDR3 reads CASSDQREETQYF. As DNA, the CDR3 is TGTGCCAGCAGTGATCAGCGGGAGGAGACCCAGTACTTC.

This chain links TRBV7-3 with TRBJ2-1; 8 bases match TRBD2. The J segment lost 0 bases and the V segment lost 1 base, leaving 8 bases of the junction unmatched. Germline loops: CDR1 SGHTA, CDR2 FQGTGA. This CDR3 has 18 amino acids. CDR3 in DNA: TGTGCCAGCAGCTTAAGTCCTAGCGGGTACAGCTCCTACAATGAGCAGTTCTTC. Translating it yields CASSLSPSGYSSYNEQFF.

The chain has TRBV7-8 and TRBJ2-7, with a tentative D call TRBD1 (6 bases). Trimming removed 5 bases at V and 3 bases at J, with 14 bases between. In germline, CDR1 is SGHVS, CDR2 FQNEAQ. The CDR3 runs 14 residues. CDR3: CASSGRTANYEQYF. CDR3 sequence (DNA): TGTGCCAGCAGCGGGCGGACAGCCAACTACGAGCAGTACTTC.

This clone was counted only a few times. The chain links TRBV10-3 to TRBJ1-4; 9 bases agree with TRBD1. Germline V gene sequence: CDR1 ENHRY, CDR2 SYGVKD. The CDR3 covers 15 residues. The V gene end was trimmed by 10 bases and the J gene end by 0 bases; junction bases not matched to a gene: 6. The CDR3 coding sequence is TGTGCCACCTGGGACAGGGTAGCAACTAATGAAAAACTGTTTTTT. Encoded protein: CATWDRVATNEKLFF.

This sequence joins TRBV5-1 and TRBJ2-1, with 7 bases matching TRBD1. The CDR3 loop spans 14 amino acids. With 5 bases clipped from V and 8 bases from J, the junction kept 10 bases outside the gene matches. Germline V gene lookup returns CDR1 SGHRS and CDR2 YFSETQ. The CDR3 loop reads CASRGNTGVDEQFF. The CDR3 DNA is TGCGCCAGCAGGGGGAATACAGGGGTCGATGAGCAGTTCTTC.

This sequence joins TRBV5-8 and TRBJ2-1; perhaps TRBD2 as D (6 bases). The germline gives CDR1 SGHTS, CDR2 YDEGEE. Between the trimmed V and J ends, which lost 10 bases and 2 bases, there was a span of 19 bases. CDR3 length equals 15 residues. This chain's CDR3 is CAHRSRGGTYNEQFF. The CDR3 region has the DNA TGTGCCCACCGGAGTAGGGGCGGGACCTACAATGAGCAGTTCTTC.

The chain combines TRBV6-1 with TRBJ2-7, with a possible D match to TRBD1 (6 bases). V lost 1 base and J 4 bases, leaving 11 bases between the germline ends. The CDR3 has 14 residues. Germline values: CDR1 MNHNS, CDR2 SASEGT. Here the CDR3 reads CASSEVGTTYEQYF. The DNA of the CDR3 is TGTGCCAGCAGTGAAGTTGGGACAACTTACGAGCAGTACTTC.

The chain recombines TRBV14 with TRBJ1-2; D ambiguous. The CDR3 is 14 residues long. V was clipped by 0 bases and J by 2 bases, with 7 bases between them. Germline V gives CDR1 SGHDN, CDR2 FVKESK. The CDR3 nucleotides read TGTGCCAGCAGCCAAGATAACAGAAACTATGGCTACACCTTC. Its protein product is CASSQDNRNYGYTF.

Regarding this clone: One end of the junction varies from germline; a read error may be responsible. This sequence joins TRBV7-9 and TRBJ2-5; D is unresolved. The germline V gene encodes CDR1 SEHNR and CDR2 FQNEAQ (reference sequence). The CDR3 loop spans 14 amino acids. The CDR3 loop reads CASSLGWHQETQYF. The CDR3 DNA is TGTGCCAGCAGCTTAGGGTGGCACCAGGAGACCCAGTACTTC.

The chain joins TRBV27 to TRBJ2-6; D ambiguous. Trimming left V 3 bases short and J 3 bases short, with 15 bases between. This CDR3 has 17 residues. CDR1 is MNHEY, CDR2 SMNVEV, per germline (reference sequence). CDR3 residues: CASSLFTVLNGANVLTF. Here the CDR3 DNA reads TGTGCCAGCAGTTTGTTCACAGTTCTAAATGGGGCCAACGTCCTGACTTTC.

There are a few counts of this clone. The rearrangement links TRBV19 to TRBJ2-7; tentative D call: TRBD2 (5 bases). CDR1 and CDR2 from the germline V gene are LNHDA and SQIVND (reference sequence). Trimming removed 0 bases from V and 0 bases from J, with 9 bases in between. The CDR3 extends over 15 amino acids. The CDR3 coding sequence is TGTGCCAGTAGTATAGAAACGGGGAGCTCCTACGAGCAGTACTTC. This translates into CASSIETGSSYEQYF.

This clone was recorded once. The chain joins TRBV29-1 to TRBJ2-7, with D unresolved. This CDR3 spans 13 amino acids. Looked up from germline, CDR1 is SQVTM and CDR2 is ANQGSEA. The V gene lost 5 bases and the J gene lost 0 bases, with 11 bases spanning the gap. CDR3 sequence (DNA): TGCAGCGTTCGCACATCCAGCTCCTACGAGCAGTACTTC. Protein product: CSVRTSSSYEQYF.